This TCR beta chain was documented in a study of response to subunit inactivated influenza vaccine (dated by TCRdb to 2016 to 2019). With respect to the entire study: Deep quantitative T cell receptor repertoire profiling was used in the study to track responses to a trivalent subunit inactivated influenza vaccine.

CDR1 and CDR2, looked up from the germline V gene, are LGHNA and YNFKEQ. Its CDR3 holds 16 amino acids, cysteine through phenylalanine. CDR3 DNA only is kept here, 48 bases in frame from base 1. In regard to this clonotype: This receptor's antigen is unknown. Sequence at one end of the junction differs from germline and may be a read error.

Broad study findings and their caveats: It was suggested by the authors that each seasonal influenza vaccination may recruit only a limited number of new T cells.

Receptor amplification or capture employed RT-PCR. Reads for this sample came from an Illumina HiSeq 2500. TCRdb redid the processing of the public reads, applying fastp at Q25 and MiXCR, and retained in-frame beta chains. When rows share a CDR3 protein, they turn into one entry using the most common DNA and genes. Present in this sample are some 520,000 distinct CDR3 sequences, 16% of which were seen just once. Of the sample, over 2.5% is held by the ten largest clones. The TCR originated in a man aged 50 to 69 who received an inactivated influenza vaccine. Donor details come from another sample of the same person, matched by shared clones. The starting material was CD4+ T cells sorted from PBMCs, obtained around 25 months after vaccination. The sequence joins TRBV4-2 to TRBJ2-3; TRBD2 lines up with 11 middle nucleotides. In nucleotide form, the sequence is TGTGCCAGCAGCCAAGAACTAGCGGGGGTCACAGATTCGCAGTATTTT. Translated, it gives CASSQELAGVTDSQYF.